The 8 T cell receptor beta chains below were found in one sample sequenced in a study of T cell responses to AZD1222 COVID-19 vaccine. Only in-frame clones appear in the TCRdb table, and some are missing; sequencing was by immunoSEQ multiplex PCR. The sample carries some 140,000 clones, nearly 90% recorded once. The sample was peripheral blood, taken 28 days after the second AZD1222 dose. The receptors originated from an adult who received the AZD1222 COVID-19 vaccine.

The chain joins TRBV24-1 to TRBJ1-1, with D unclear. The length of the CDR3 is 12 residues. Germline V lookup: CDR1 KGHDR, CDR2 SFDVKD. Trimming removed 0 bases from V and 7 bases from J, with 5 bases in between. The chain's CDR3 is CATSDLVGEAFF. CDR3 DNA: TGTGCCACCAGTGATTTGGTTGGTGAAGCTTTCTTT.

This chain joins TRBV7-9 and TRBJ1-5; 9 nucleotides match TRBD1. This CDR3 has 15 amino acids. Germline CDR1 reads SEHNR; CDR2 reads FQNEAQ (reference sequence). Unmatched junction bases numbered 3, after V lost 4 bases and J lost 2 bases. CDR3 DNA sequence: TGTGCCAGCAGCTCGGACAGGGGCCGCAATCAGCCCCAGCATTTT. Amino acid sequence: CASSSDRGRNQPQHF. Drawing the rest from reference TRBV7-9 and TRBJ1-5, the complete variable domain is DTGVSQNPRHKITKRGQNVTFRCDPISEHNRLYWYRQTLGQGPEFLTYFQNEAQLEKSRLLSDRFSAERPKGSFSTLEIQRTEQGDSAMYLCASSSDRGRNQPQHFGDGTRLSIL.

The genes are TRBV6-2 or TRBV6-3 and TRBJ2-6; the D gene is possibly TRBD1 (6 bases). The ends were cut back, 6 bases at V and 2 bases at J, with 20 bases in the middle. Germline CDR1 is MNHEY and CDR2 is SVGEGT. The CDR3 loop spans 18 amino acids. DNA for the CDR3: TGTGCCAGCAGCCCTGTGGGGCCAGGGGTAACTGGGGCCAACGTCCTGACTTTC. Translating gives CASSPVGPGVTGANVLTF.

The J gene is TRBJ1-2, the V gene TRBV6-2 or TRBV6-3; D might be TRBD1 (5 bases). V lost 6 bases to trimming and J lost 10 bases, with 15 bases between them. Germline V gene sequence: CDR1 MNHEY, CDR2 SVGEGT. The CDR3 is 12 residues long. The CDR3: CASSKRGRDYTF. The CDR3 bases are TGTGCCAGCAGCAAAAGGGGCCGTGACTACACCTTC.

The sample holds a few counts of this clone. The V gene is TRBV18, the J gene TRBJ1-5; the D is unclear. Deletions cut 0 bases from V and 7 bases from J, with 10 bases between. Germline V gene data show CDR1 as KGHSH and CDR2 as LQKENI. The CDR3 runs 14 residues. The CDR3 DNA sequence: TGTGCCAGCTCACCACCGGCATTGGAGCAGCCCCAGCATTTT. Amino acids: CASSPPALEQPQHF.

The CDR3 DNA reads TGTGCCTGGAGTGTACAGTGGGTGAACACTGAAGCTTTCTTT. Translation gives CAWSVQWVNTEAFF. The rearrangement uses TRBV30 and TRBJ1-1, with unresolved D. Germline values: CDR1 GTSNPN, CDR2 SVGIG (reference sequence). V was trimmed by 0 bases and J by 0 bases, leaving 8 bases between them. The CDR3 runs to 14 residues.

This sequence joins TRBV7-9 and TRBJ1-4; D uncertain. The CDR3 is 16 amino acids. Germline CDR1 SEHNR, CDR2 FQNEAQ (reference sequence). V lost 2 bases, J lost 3 bases, and 13 bases lay in between. CDR3 in amino acids: CASSLWGNDANEKLFF. CDR3 in DNA: TGTGCCAGCAGCTTATGGGGAAATGATGCTAATGAAAAACTGTTTTTT.

The chain couples TRBV30 to TRBJ1-6, with D unclear. V was shortened by 4 bases and J by 5 bases, with 9 bases between the two germline ends. This CDR3 has 13 amino acids. CDR1 and CDR2 from the germline V gene are GTSNPN and SVGIG (reference sequence). The CDR3 spells CAWTVMNNSPLHF. Here the CDR3 DNA reads TGTGCCTGGACAGTCATGAATAATTCACCCCTCCACTTT.